Listed here are 23 T cell receptor beta chains from one sample, sequenced in a study of T cell responses to AZD1222 COVID-19 vaccine. The method was immunoSEQ multiplex PCR; TCRdb's version includes in-frame clones alone and lacks a portion of them. The table has some 140,000 clones, 93% seen once; the top ten hold roughly 5.4%. The sample was peripheral blood, taken on day 0 of AZD1222 vaccination. The receptor source for this set is an adult in good health.

V usage is TRBV2 and J usage is TRBJ2-1; 8 nucleotides agree with TRBD2. Looked up from germline, CDR1 is SNHLY and CDR2 is FYNNEI. The CDR3 has 14 amino acids. CDR3 coding DNA: TGTGCAAGAACGGCGGGGGGAACCTACAATGAGCAGTTCTTC. This translates into CARTAGGTYNEQFF.

The gene calls are TRBV27 and TRBJ1-1; perhaps TRBD1 as D (6 bases). Trimming removed 7 bases at V and 9 bases at J, with 18 bases between. Per the germline V gene, CDR1 is MNHEY and CDR2 is SMNVEV (reference sequence). The CDR3 runs to 13 residues. CDR3 nucleotide sequence: TGTGCCAGCAAAAGACAGGCGGGAGGAAAAGCTTTCTTT. It codes for CASKRQAGGKAFF.

The chain uses TRBV6-6 and TRBJ2-6; D ambiguous. V gave up 7 bases and J gave up 2 bases, with 9 bases separating them. CDR3 length: 14 amino acids. CDR1 MNHNY and CDR2 SVGAGI come from the germline V gene (reference sequence). In nucleotides, the CDR3 is TGTGCCAGCACCAGGAGCGCTGGGGCCAACGTCCTGACTTTC. It specifies CASTRSAGANVLTF.

This rearrangement joins TRBV4-1 to TRBJ1-5; D perhaps matches TRBD1 (6 bases). Trimming shortened V by 5 bases and J by 1 base, and 15 bases separated the two germline ends. This CDR3 region has 16 residues. Germline V gene lookup returns CDR1 MGHRA and CDR2 YSYEKL. This CDR3 reads CASSSRSGQSNQPQHF. Written as DNA, the CDR3 is TGCGCCAGCAGCTCTCGGTCCGGACAGAGCAATCAGCCCCAGCATTTT.

This clone has a single count. The chain is built from TRBV4-2 and TRBJ2-1, with a weak D call TRBD2 (6 bases). CDR1 LGHNA and CDR2 YNFKEQ come from the germline V gene. The CDR3 consists of 17 residues. Trimming removed 2 bases from V and 0 bases from J, with 14 bases in between. The CDR3 is CASSQPFGGSSYNEQFF. DNA of the CDR3: TGTGCCAGCAGCCAACCCTTCGGGGGTAGCTCCTACAATGAGCAGTTCTTC.

The chain couples TRBV4-1 to TRBJ2-7, with 9 bases lining up with TRBD1. The CDR3 is made up of 14 amino acids. V lost 2 bases, J lost 6 bases, and 5 bases stayed unmatched. The germline V gene has CDR1 MGHRA and CDR2 YSYEKL. DNA for the CDR3: TGCGCCAGCAGCCAAACCGGGACAGGGAGCGAGCAGTACTTC. It codes for CASSQTGTGSEQYF.

V usage is TRBV4-3 and J usage is TRBJ2-7, with D perhaps matching TRBD1 (5 bases). Between the trimmed V and J ends, which lost 3 bases and 0 bases, there was a span of 9 bases. This CDR3 is built from 14 residues. Germline CDR1 reads LGHNA; CDR2 reads YSLEER. DNA for the CDR3: TGCGCCAGCAGCCAGGACAAGTTCTCCTACGAGCAGTACTTC. Encoded protein: CASSQDKFSYEQYF.

V is TRBV6-1 and J is TRBJ1-1; weak D call: TRBD1 (6 bases). Germline V gene data show CDR1 as MNHNS and CDR2 as SASEGT. The CDR3 consists of 14 residues. Trimming pared 2 bases from V and 11 bases from J, leaving 18 bases between. In nucleotides, the CDR3 is TGTGCCAGCAGTGAACCAGGGGACCAGGCGCGGGCTTTCTTT. This encodes CASSEPGDQARAFF.

In this sample, this clone turned up a few times. The gene calls are TRBV27 and TRBJ2-7; maybe TRBD1 (6 bases). This CDR3 region has 17 residues. V gave up 2 bases and J gave up 4 bases, with 21 bases separating them. The germline CDR1 and CDR2 sequences are MNHEY and SMNVEV (reference sequence). CDR3 DNA sequence: TGTGCCAGCAGTTTAAAGTCGAAGTGGGGGCACGAGTACGAGCAGTACTTC. It encodes CASSLKSKWGHEYEQYF.

This clone was seen more than once but under ten times. This chain links TRBV6-5 with TRBJ1-6, with a weak D call TRBD1 (5 bases). Trimming removed 7 bases at V and 10 bases at J, with 20 bases between. The germline gives CDR1 MNHEY, CDR2 SVGAGI. The CDR3 spans 15 residues. In DNA, the CDR3 is TGTGCCAGCATGAGGTCGCGGCAGGGCGAATCACCCCTCCACTTT. Protein product: CASMRSRQGESPLHF.

This chain connects TRBV6-2 or TRBV6-3 to TRBJ2-3; 13 nucleotides agree with TRBD2. Germline V gives CDR1 MNHEY, CDR2 SVGEGT. With 6 bases clipped from V and 2 bases from J, the junction kept 14 bases outside the gene matches. This CDR3 contains 19 residues. CDR3 nucleotides: TGTGCCAGCAGCTCTCTAAGGACTAGCGGGGGACACAACACAGATACGCAGTATTTT. Protein sequence: CASSSLRTSGGHNTDTQYF.

The chain has TRBV11-3 and TRBJ1-3; TRBD1 matches at 7 bases. V was pared by 1 base and J by 2 bases, with 2 bases of the junction left unmatched. The CDR3 runs to 15 residues. Germline assignment: CDR1 SGHNT and CDR2 YENEEA. CDR3 DNA sequence: TGTGCCAGCAGCTTAGGGACAGGTGCTGGAAACACCATATATTTT. Translated: CASSLGTGAGNTIYF.

The chain joins TRBV19 to TRBJ1-1; D not resolved. The V gene lost 3 bases and the J gene lost 2 bases, with 10 bases spanning the gap. This CDR3 has 14 amino acids. CDR1 LNHDA and CDR2 SQIVND come from the germline V gene (reference sequence). CDR3 residues: CASSIPETNTEAFF. CDR3 coding DNA: TGTGCCAGTAGTATTCCAGAAACCAACACTGAAGCTTTCTTT.

This clone appeared once. The chain is built from TRBV4-1 and TRBJ1-1; a possible D gene is TRBD1 (5 bases). This CDR3 region has 14 residues. The ends were cut back, 0 bases at V and 6 bases at J, with 11 bases in the middle. CDR1 MGHRA and CDR2 YSYEKL come from the germline V gene. DNA for the CDR3: TGCGCCAGCAGCCAAGAGACGGGGCTCTCTGAAGCTTTCTTT. It encodes CASSQETGLSEAFF.

The chain employs TRBV4-1 and TRBJ1-2; D might be TRBD1 (6 bases). V lost 4 bases to trimming and J lost 8 bases, with 17 bases between them. The CDR3 is made up of 14 amino acids. Germline values: CDR1 MGHRA, CDR2 YSYEKL. The CDR3 loop is CASSLEVSGVGYTF. The CDR3 region has the DNA TGCGCCAGCAGCCTAGAGGTCTCAGGGGTCGGCTACACCTTC.

The V gene is TRBV19, the J gene TRBJ1-5; TRBD1 is a possible D gene (6 bases). V lost 4 bases and J lost 6, with 13 bases in between. The CDR3 runs 14 residues. Germline loops: CDR1 LNHDA, CDR2 SQIVND (reference sequence). CDR3 residues: CASSRDRKSQPQHF. As DNA, the CDR3 is TGTGCCAGTAGTAGAGACAGGAAGAGTCAGCCCCAGCATTTT.

The chain combines TRBV6-5 with TRBJ2-7; D not certain. Deletions cut 6 bases from V and 1 base from J, with 16 bases between. The CDR3 runs 15 residues. Germline V gene sequence: CDR1 MNHEY, CDR2 SVGAGI. The CDR3 here is CASRGSGAFSYEQYF. CDR3 in DNA: TGTGCCAGCAGGGGCTCAGGAGCTTTTTCCTACGAGCAGTACTTC.

This chain links TRBV28 with TRBJ2-3; D remains unclear. The CDR3 runs to 13 residues. The germline CDR1 and CDR2 sequences are MDHEN and SYDVKM. With 11 bases removed from V and 4 bases from J, the gap between germline ends came to 16 bases. The CDR3 here is CAESKQPSDTQYF. CDR3 nucleotides: TGTGCCGAATCGAAACAGCCCTCAGATACGCAGTATTTT.

V and J are TRBV6-6 and TRBJ1-6; a weak D match, TRBD1 (5 bases). V lost 6 bases, J lost 11 bases, and 14 bases lay in between. The CDR3 is 13 amino acids. The germline V gene has CDR1 MNHNY and CDR2 SVGAGI (reference sequence). CDR3 DNA sequence: TGTGCCAGCAGCACCACAGGAGGGACACCCCTCCACTTT. Translation: CASSTTGGTPLHF.

V is TRBV29-1 and J is TRBJ1-2, with TRBD1 as a possible D gene (5 bases). Trimming removed 2 bases at V and 8 bases at J, with 24 bases between. Germline V gives CDR1 SQVTM, CDR2 ANQGSEA. The CDR3 is 16 amino acids. In DNA form, the CDR3 reads TGCAGCGTTGAATGGTTATTCCGGGGCCAGGGTAGAGGCTACACCTTC. Amino acids: CSVEWLFRGQGRGYTF.

The J gene is TRBJ2-7, the V gene TRBV6-2 or TRBV6-3, with D maybe TRBD1 (6 bases). Germline V gives CDR1 MNHEY, CDR2 SVGEGT. Trimming removed 5 bases from V and 2 bases from J, with 19 bases in between. The CDR3 covers 16 residues. CDR3 amino acids: CASSPGGTTDPYEQYF. CDR3 bases: TGTGCCAGCAGTCCGGGTGGGACAACGGACCCCTACGAGCAGTACTTC.

Notes on this clone: Other DNA variants within this sample encode the same CDR3. J is TRBJ2-5 and V is TRBV20-1; no clear D. Trimming left V 3 bases short and J 1 base short, with 3 bases between. The CDR3 runs to 11 residues. From germline, CDR1 is DFQATT and CDR2 SNEGSKA (reference sequence). The DNA for the CDR3 is TGCAGTGCTAGGCCCCAAGAGACCCAGTACTTC. It specifies CSARPQETQYF.

The genes are TRBV7-2 and TRBJ2-2; 10 bases match TRBD2. The CDR3 length is 16 residues. From germline, CDR1 is SGHTA and CDR2 FQGNSA. The V gene end was trimmed by 6 bases and the J gene end by 3 bases; junction bases not matched to a gene: 7. CDR3 amino acids: CASSPSGLADTGELFF. CDR3 DNA: TGTGCCAGCAGTCCTTCAGGACTAGCGGACACCGGGGAGCTGTTTTTT.